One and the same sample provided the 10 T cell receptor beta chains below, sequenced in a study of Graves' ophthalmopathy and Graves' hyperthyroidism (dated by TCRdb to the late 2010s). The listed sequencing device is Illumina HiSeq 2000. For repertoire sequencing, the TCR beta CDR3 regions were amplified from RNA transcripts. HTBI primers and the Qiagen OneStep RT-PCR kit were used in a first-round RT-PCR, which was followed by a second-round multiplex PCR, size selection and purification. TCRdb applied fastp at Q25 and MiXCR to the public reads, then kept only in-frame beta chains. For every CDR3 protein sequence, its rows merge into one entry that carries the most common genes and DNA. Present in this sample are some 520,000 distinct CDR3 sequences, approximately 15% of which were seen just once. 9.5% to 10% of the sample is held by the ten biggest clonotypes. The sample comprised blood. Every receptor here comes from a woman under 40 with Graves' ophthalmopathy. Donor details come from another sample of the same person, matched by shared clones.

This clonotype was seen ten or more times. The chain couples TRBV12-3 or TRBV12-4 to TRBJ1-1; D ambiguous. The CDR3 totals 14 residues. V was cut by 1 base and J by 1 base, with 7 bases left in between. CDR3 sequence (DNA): TGTGCCAGCAGTTTAGACAGCTGGAACACTGAAGCTTTCTTT. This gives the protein CASSLDSWNTEAFF.

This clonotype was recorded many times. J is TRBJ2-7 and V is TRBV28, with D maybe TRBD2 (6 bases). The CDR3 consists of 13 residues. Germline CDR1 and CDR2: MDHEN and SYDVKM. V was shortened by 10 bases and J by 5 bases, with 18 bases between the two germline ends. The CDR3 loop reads CAILAHHEDEQYF. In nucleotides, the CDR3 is TGTGCCATCCTAGCGCACCACGAGGACGAGCAGTACTTC.

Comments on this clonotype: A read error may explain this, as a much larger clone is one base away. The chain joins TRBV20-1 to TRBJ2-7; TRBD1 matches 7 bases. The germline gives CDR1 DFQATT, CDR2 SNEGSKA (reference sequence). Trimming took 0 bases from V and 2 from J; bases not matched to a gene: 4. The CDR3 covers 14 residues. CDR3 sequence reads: CSARDDRAPYEQYV. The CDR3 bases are TGCAGTGCTAGAGATGACAGGGCCCCCTACGAGCAGTACGTC.

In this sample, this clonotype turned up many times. CDR3 bases: TGTGCCAGCAGTTACGGGAGGGACAGCTCCTACGAGCAGTACTTC. It codes for CASSYGRDSSYEQYF. The rearrangement uses TRBV6-5 and TRBJ2-7; D tentatively reads TRBD1 or TRBD2 (7 bases each). V lost 2 bases to trimming and J lost 0 bases, with 11 bases between them. The CDR3 is 15 residues long. Germline V gene data show CDR1 as MNHEY and CDR2 as SVGAGI.

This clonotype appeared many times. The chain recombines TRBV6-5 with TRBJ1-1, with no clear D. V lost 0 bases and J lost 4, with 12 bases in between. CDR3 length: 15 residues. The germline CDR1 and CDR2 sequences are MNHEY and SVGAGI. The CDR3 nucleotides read TGTGCCAGCAGTTACTCCCCACAAGTGGGCACTGAAGCTTTCTTT. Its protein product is CASSYSPQVGTEAFF.

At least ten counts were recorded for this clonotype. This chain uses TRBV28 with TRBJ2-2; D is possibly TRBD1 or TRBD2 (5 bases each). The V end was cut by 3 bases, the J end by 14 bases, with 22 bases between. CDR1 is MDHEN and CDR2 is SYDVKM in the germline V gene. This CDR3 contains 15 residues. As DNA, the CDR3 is TGTGCCAGCAGTTTCCGTCAGATAGACCGGGGACGTCTGTTTTTT. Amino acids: CASSFRQIDRGRLFF.

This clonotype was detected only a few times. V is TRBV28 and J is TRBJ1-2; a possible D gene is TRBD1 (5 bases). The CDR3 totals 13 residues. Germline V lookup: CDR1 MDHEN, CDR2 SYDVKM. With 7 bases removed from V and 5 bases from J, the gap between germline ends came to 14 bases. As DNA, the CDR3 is TGTGCCAGCACTCTGGGGCTAGGGTATGGCTACACCTTC. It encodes CASTLGLGYGYTF.

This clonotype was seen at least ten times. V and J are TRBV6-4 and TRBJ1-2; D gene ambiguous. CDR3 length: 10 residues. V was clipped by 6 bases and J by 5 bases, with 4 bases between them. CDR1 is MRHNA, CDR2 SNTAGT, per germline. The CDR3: CASSKYGYTF. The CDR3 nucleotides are TGTGCCAGCAGCAAATATGGCTACACCTTC.

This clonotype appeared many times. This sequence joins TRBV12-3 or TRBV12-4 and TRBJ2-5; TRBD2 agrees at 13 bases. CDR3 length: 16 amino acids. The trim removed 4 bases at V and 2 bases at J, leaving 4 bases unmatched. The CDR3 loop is CASSWTSGGFQETQYF. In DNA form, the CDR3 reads TGTGCCAGCAGTTGGACTAGCGGGGGATTTCAAGAGACCCAGTACTTC.

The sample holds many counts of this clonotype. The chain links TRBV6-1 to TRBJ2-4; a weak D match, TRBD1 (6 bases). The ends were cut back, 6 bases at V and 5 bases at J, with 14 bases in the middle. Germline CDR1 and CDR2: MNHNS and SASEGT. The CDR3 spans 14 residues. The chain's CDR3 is CASSSWGLENIQYF. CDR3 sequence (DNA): TGTGCCAGCAGCTCCTGGGGGCTAGAAAACATTCAGTACTTC.